This entry lists 25 T cell receptor beta chains sequenced from one sample in a study of T cells after posttransplantation cyclophosphamide. TCRdb's copy holds only in-frame clones and misses some; the assay was immunoSEQ multiplex PCR. The table has about 16,000 clones, less than 95% seen once; the top ten hold roughly 0.3%. Cells defined as naive were viable CD3+CD4+ or CD3+CD8+ and CCR7+CD45RA+CD45RO-CD95-CD27+CD28+. Source material: naive CD4+ T cells sorted from blood. Source of these receptors: a woman aged 45 to 65 in good health and a related stem cell transplant donor.

The V and J genes are TRBV6-5 and TRBJ2-6; D remains ambiguous. This CDR3 spans 13 amino acids. Looked up from germline, CDR1 is MNHEY and CDR2 is SVGAGI. Trimming removed 10 bases from V and 1 base from J, with 8 bases in between. DNA of the CDR3: TGTGCCACCTCGACATCTGGGGCCAACGTCCTGACTTTC. The encoded protein is CATSTSGANVLTF.

V usage is TRBV4-3 and J usage is TRBJ1-3; D is perhaps TRBD1 (6 bases). V lost 0 bases and J lost 0, with 9 bases in between. The CDR3 has 16 residues. Germline loops: CDR1 LGHNA, CDR2 YSLEER. The CDR3 here is CASSQETGNSGNTIYF. The CDR3 bases are TGCGCCAGCAGCCAAGAAACAGGGAACTCTGGAAACACCATATATTTT.

This chain's CDR3 is CASSFSWANEQFF. CDR3 nucleotide sequence: TGTGCCAGCAGTTTTTCATGGGCCAATGAGCAGTTCTTC. This sequence joins TRBV27 and TRBJ2-1; D unresolved. CDR1 is MNHEY and CDR2 is SMNVEV in the germline V gene (reference sequence). The CDR3 sequence is 13 residues long. Trimming left V 3 bases short and J 6 bases short, with 9 bases between.

The genes are TRBV5-1 and TRBJ2-1, with D possibly being TRBD1 (5 bases). V dropped 5 bases and J dropped 3 bases, with 9 bases sitting between them. This CDR3 is 13 amino acids long. CDR1 and CDR2 from the germline V gene are SGHRS and YFSETQ. CDR3 DNA: TGCGCCAGCAGGCAGGGCGACTACAATGAGCAGTTCTTC. This codes for CASRQGDYNEQFF.

This clone appeared once. The chain employs TRBV5-1 and TRBJ2-3; 9 bases line up with TRBD2. The germline V gene has CDR1 SGHRS and CDR2 YFSETQ. The CDR3 totals 14 residues. V was clipped by 6 bases and J by 4 bases; unmatched bases: 6. The CDR3: CASKAGGPPDTQYF. CDR3 coding DNA: TGCGCCAGCAAGGCGGGAGGGCCCCCAGATACGCAGTATTTT.

This clone was seen just once. The chain uses TRBV6-5 and TRBJ2-3; D is perhaps TRBD1 (6 bases). Looked up from germline, CDR1 is MNHEY and CDR2 is SVGAGI. This CDR3 spans 15 amino acids. Trimming removed 6 bases at V and 2 bases at J, with 15 bases between. The CDR3 DNA sequence: TGTGCCAGCAGCCGTACAGGGATCTTCACAGATACGCAGTATTTT. This codes for CASSRTGIFTDTQYF.

This clone came up a few times. The chain is built from TRBV6-4 and TRBJ1-1; the match to TRBD1 covers 7 bases. There are 15 residues in the CDR3. Trimming removed 6 bases from V and 5 bases from J; junction bases left unmatched: 12. Germline loops: CDR1 MRHNA, CDR2 SNTAGT. CDR3 sequence (DNA): TGTGCCAGCAGGGTCACAGGGGTCAGTCAGACTGAAGCTTTCTTT. Protein: CASRVTGVSQTEAFF.

The chain couples TRBV7-8 to TRBJ2-5, with 7 nucleotides matching TRBD2. CDR3 length: 12 amino acids. V dropped 10 bases and J dropped 5; count of bases not matched to a gene: 7. Germline CDR1 SGHVS, CDR2 FQNEAQ. CDR3 DNA sequence: TGTGCCACTGGGAGGGCCGCGGAGACCCAGTACTTC. Amino acid sequence: CATGRAAETQYF.

DNA for the CDR3: TGTGCCAGCAATACAGCCCGGAGGGGTGAAGCTTTCTTT. Amino acid sequence: CASNTARRGEAFF. This rearrangement joins TRBV28 to TRBJ1-1; maybe TRBD1 (5 bases). Trimming took 7 bases from V and 7 from J, leaving 16 bases between them. CDR1 is MDHEN, CDR2 SYDVKM, per germline. The CDR3 is 13 residues long.

V usage is TRBV18 and J usage is TRBJ2-5, with 7 bases aligning to TRBD2. J was trimmed by 5 bases and V by 3 bases; bases with no gene match: 9. Germline V CDR1 and CDR2: KGHSH, LQKENI. The CDR3 spans 15 residues. CDR3 region: CASSPPSGAGETQYF. DNA of the CDR3: TGTGCCAGCTCACCTCCCTCGGGAGCGGGGGAGACCCAGTACTTC.

For this clone: Mismatch with germline at one junction end may stem from a read error. The chain has TRBV30 and TRBJ1-1, with 8 bases aligning to TRBD1. In germline, CDR1 is GTSNPN, CDR2 SVGIG (reference sequence). This CDR3 is 14 amino acids long. Here the CDR3 reads CAWSYRTGNAEAFF. DNA for the CDR3: TGTGCCTGGAGCTATAGGACAGGGAACGCTGAAGCTTTCTTT.

V usage is TRBV5-8 and J usage is TRBJ1-2; 9 bases map to TRBD1. The CDR3 runs 14 residues. The germline V gene has CDR1 SGHTS and CDR2 YDEGEE. The ends lost 4 bases at V and 4 bases at J; junction bases unmatched: 5. CDR3 loop: CASSPETGGYGYTF. For the CDR3, the DNA is TGTGCCAGCAGCCCCGAGACAGGGGGCTATGGCTACACCTTC.

The gene calls are TRBV7-9 and TRBJ2-5; D might be TRBD1 (6 bases). The closer fit of TRBJ2-7 to the DNA end suggests the J call may be wrong. This CDR3 is built from 14 residues. Per the germline V gene, CDR1 is SEHNR and CDR2 is FQNEAQ (reference sequence). This CDR3 is CASSLSTGRHEQYF. As DNA, the CDR3 is TGTGCCAGCAGCTTAAGCACAGGGCGGCACGAGCAGTACTTC.

The gene calls are TRBV7-2 and TRBJ1-5, with D unclear. This CDR3 region has 15 residues. Deletions cut 1 base from V and 4 bases from J, with 11 bases between. The germline V gene encodes CDR1 SGHTA and CDR2 FQGNSA. The CDR3 spells CASSLEESGNQPQHF. CDR3 DNA sequence: TGTGCCAGCAGCTTAGAGGAGTCGGGGAATCAGCCCCAGCATTTT. The whole variable domain, remainder taken from reference TRBV7-2 and TRBJ1-5, is GAGVSQSPSNKVTEKGKDVELRCDPISGHTALYWYRQSLGQGLEFLIYFQGNSAPDKSGLPSDRFSAERTGGSVSTLTIQRTQQEDSAVYLCASSLEESGNQPQHFGDGTRLSIL.

CDR3 residues: CASSPVQAGGRGGYTF. Here the CDR3 DNA reads TGTGCCAGCAGCCCCGTTCAAGCAGGGGGAAGGGGTGGCTACACCTTC. The J gene is TRBJ1-2, the V gene TRBV5-5; 7 bases fit TRBD1. CDR3 length: 16 residues. V lost 4 bases to trimming and J lost 7 bases; unmatched junction nucleotides: 16. Germline V gives CDR1 SGHKS, CDR2 YYEKEE (reference sequence). The full variable domain, rest sourced from reference TRBV5-5 and TRBJ1-2, is DAGVTQSPTHLIKTRGQQVTLRCSPISGHKSVSWYQQVLGQGPQFIFQYYEKEERGRGNFPDRFSARQFPNYSSELNVNALLLGDSALYLCASSPVQAGGRGGYTFGSGTRLTVV.

This chain joins TRBV30 and TRBJ2-5; D uncertain. The CDR3 loop spans 12 amino acids. Germline assignment: CDR1 GTSNPN and CDR2 SVGIG (reference sequence). Deletions cut 2 bases from V and 5 bases from J, with 9 bases between. The CDR3 DNA is TGTGCCTGGAGTCTATTTCTGGAGACCCAGTACTTC. The encoded protein is CAWSLFLETQYF.

This sequence joins TRBV27 and TRBJ2-1, with D perhaps matching TRBD2 (6 bases). CDR1 is MNHEY and CDR2 is SMNVEV in the germline V gene (reference sequence). V was pared by 5 bases and J by 9 bases, with 14 bases between. This CDR3 is 13 amino acids long. CDR3 residues: CASSMTRMGEQFF. CDR3 bases: TGTGCCAGCAGTATGACTAGGATGGGTGAGCAGTTCTTC.

The chain combines TRBV28 with TRBJ2-1; 8 bases line up with TRBD1. The CDR3 spans 16 residues. Looked up from germline, CDR1 is MDHEN and CDR2 is SYDVKM. Trimming at V came to 5 bases and at J to 9 bases, leaving 15 bases not matched to a gene. This CDR3 reads CASSRLAGQGFGEQFF. The DNA of the CDR3 is TGTGCCAGCAGTAGGTTGGCAGGACAGGGTTTTGGTGAGCAGTTCTTC.

The chain uses TRBV7-3 and TRBJ2-7; 7 nucleotides align to TRBD2. Germline-derived CDR1 and CDR2 are SGHTA and FQGTGA. CDR3 length equals 13 residues. J gave up 5 bases and V 0 bases, and 1 base lay outside the gene matches. The CDR3 region is CASSLTTSHEQYF. The CDR3 nucleotides are TGTGCCAGCAGCTTAACGACTAGCCACGAGCAGTACTTC.

The genes are TRBV12-5 and TRBJ2-6; 7 nucleotides agree with TRBD2. Per germline, CDR1 LGHNT and CDR2 FRNRAP. This CDR3 has 16 amino acids. V gave up 3 bases and J gave up 0 bases; unmatched junction bases: 2. CDR3 protein: CASGFAGASGANVLTF. In DNA, the CDR3 is TGTGCTAGTGGTTTCGCGGGAGCCTCTGGGGCCAACGTCCTGACTTTC.

V and J are TRBV7-9 and TRBJ1-3; 7 nucleotides align to TRBD1. In germline, CDR1 is SEHNR, CDR2 FQNEAQ (reference sequence). The CDR3 is made up of 15 amino acids. V dropped 2 bases and J dropped 1; count of bases not matched to a gene: 2. The CDR3 reads CASSLTQGSGNTIYF. CDR3 coding DNA: TGTGCCAGCAGCTTAACACAGGGGTCTGGAAACACCATATATTTT.

The chain employs TRBV29-1 and TRBJ2-7; D perhaps matches TRBD2 (5 bases). Germline V gene lookup returns CDR1 SQVTM and CDR2 ANQGSEA. This CDR3 has 13 residues. V was trimmed by 4 bases and J by 5 bases, leaving 15 bases between them. The CDR3 loop is CSVGLALLHEQYF. CDR3 sequence (DNA): TGCAGCGTTGGGCTAGCCCTTCTCCACGAGCAGTACTTC.

The V and J genes are TRBV7-3 and TRBJ1-1; the D is unclear. There are 13 residues in the CDR3. V was shortened by 3 bases and J by 5 bases, with 10 bases between the two germline ends. Germline V gene lookup returns CDR1 SGHTA and CDR2 FQGTGA. CDR3: CASSFSEVTEAFF. Here the CDR3 DNA reads TGTGCCAGCAGCTTTAGTGAGGTGACTGAAGCTTTCTTT.

The V and J genes are TRBV5-1 and TRBJ1-2; TRBD1 matches 9 bases. This CDR3 spans 13 amino acids. Germline V gene sequence: CDR1 SGHRS, CDR2 YFSETQ. V lost 3 bases and J lost 7; bases outside the gene matches: 4. CDR3 in amino acids: CASSSETGGGYTF. DNA of the CDR3: TGCGCCAGCAGCTCCGAGACAGGGGGTGGCTACACCTTC.

This chain uses TRBV7-9 with TRBJ2-5, with a weak D call TRBD2 (5 bases). The CDR3 consists of 15 residues. Trimming took off 4 bases at V and 1 base at J, with 13 bases between the two ends. The germline gives CDR1 SEHNR, CDR2 FQNEAQ (reference sequence). CDR3 DNA: TGTGCCAGCAGCTGGAAACAGCGGTCCCAAGAGACCCAGTACTTC. It yields the protein CASSWKQRSQETQYF.